The rows below give T cell receptor beta chains drawn from one sample of a study of T cell clonotyping in hematopoietic cell transplantation. The table came from immunoSEQ multiplex PCR; TCRdb's copy has only in-frame clones and leaves some out. Found here are 7,500 to 8,500 clones, more than 80% of them singletons; the top ten hold approximately 4.8%. The material sequenced was PBMCs, taken 180 days after allogeneic stem cell transplant. The receptors derive from a female patient aged 50 to 65 who had an allogeneic stem cell transplant from an unrelated donor, so the T cells may come from the graft donor. Some clones in this sample may be carry-over from other donors' samples. Each CDR3 is given with its conserved first and last residue. Fields, in order: V gene, J gene, CDR3 protein.

>TRBV5-1|TRBJ2-5
CASQQAFGGSETQYF
>TRBV27|TRBJ2-2
CASSYMTGYTGELFF
>TRBV27|TRBJ2-7
CASSDIGTGSYEQYF
>TRBV10-2|TRBJ1-2
CASSERSGRASRTF
>TRBV7-2|TRBJ1-2
CASSLAGGRGYYGYTF
>TRBV5-1|TRBJ1-2
CASSLAGDRRNYGYTF
>TRBV4-3|TRBJ1-1
CASSLDFSEVRAFF
>TRBV4-2|TRBJ1-4
CASSPHGQGDNEKLFF
>TRBV18|TRBJ1-5
CASSSDPNQPQHF
>TRBV7-9|TRBJ1-1
CASSFGQGGTEAFF
>TRBV11-2|TRBJ2-2
CASSFTNTGELFF
>TRBV9|TRBJ2-3
CASSARFPGGLSTDTQYF
>TRBV11-3|TRBJ2-3
CASSLSYLGLAGGTDTQYF
>TRBV7-9|TRBJ2-7
CASSLDSSYEQYF
>TRBV5-6|TRBJ1-2
CASSRDSPAGYTF
>TRBV18|TRBJ2-6
CASSSVGGNSGANVLTF
>TRBV28|TRBJ1-2
CASSLWGMIDGYTF
>TRBV27|TRBJ1-5
CASSTSGQGAGQPQHF
>TRBV7-9|TRBJ1-2
CASSFGEGGDGYTF
>TRBV29-1|TRBJ2-4
CSVDSLQNIQYF
>TRBV19|TRBJ1-2
CASSRGAPNNYGYTF
>TRBV30|TRBJ2-7
CAWRATWEGHHEQYF
>TRBV5-6|TRBJ2-3
CASSSFPGLAGGDDTQYF
>TRBV6-5|TRBJ1-2
CARDRVRSYTF
>TRBV7-2|TRBJ2-7
CASSLLWLAGGDEQYF
>TRBV2|TRBJ1-6
CASSGGGQGALRGSPLHF
>TRBV2|TRBJ1-4
CASSDRAFLLSNEKLFF
>TRBV7-9|TRBJ2-5
CASNPERAATVETQYF
>TRBV19|TRBJ1-3
CASSSGTVGDF
>TRBV30|TRBJ1-5
CAWSVVGGLNQPQHF
>TRBV19|TRBJ1-1
CASSTGGREAFF
>TRBV9|TRBJ2-7
CASSVEWPASYEQYF
>TRBV7-9|TRBJ2-7
CASSTDSYEQYF
>TRBV7-2|TRBJ1-6
CASSDRGQRWPPLHF
>TRBV7-8|TRBJ2-3
CASSSHTSTDTQYF
>TRBV11-2|TRBJ2-1
CASSLPRAYPSYNEQFF
>TRBV11-1|TRBJ1-5
CASSQDGQPQHF
>TRBV14|TRBJ2-1
CATRARLAFGEQFF
>TRBV19|TRBJ2-3
CASTIAGTDTQYF
>TRBV29-1|TRBJ2-3
CSAGTRNTDTQYF
>TRBV20-1|TRBJ2-1
CSASPREEQFF
>TRBV5-1|TRBJ1-6
CASRTWTGDNSPLHF
>TRBV5-5|TRBJ2-3
CASSFQLPGGDTQYF
>TRBV7-8|TRBJ1-2
CASSPQEPDYGYTF
>TRBV6-5|TRBJ1-3
CASSSNRGTGTIYF